This TCR beta chain was profiled in a study of blood T cell repertoires in COVID-19. The CDR3 sequence is 14 residues long. Germline CDR1 and CDR2: MGHRA and YSYEKL. Trimming cost V 4 bases and J 2 bases; bases outside gene matches: 2. Profiling relied on immunoSEQ multiplex PCR, and the TCRdb table lists in-frame clones only, not all of them. Counted here are some 120,000 clones, 85% to 90% occurring once; the ten biggest clones make up more than 1.5%. The sequence was collected from a human donor in a cohort sampled during active COVID-19. The chain joins TRBV4-1 to TRBJ2-3; 8 bases are shared with TRBD1. Sequenced: peripheral blood. CDR3 region: CASSRDRITDTQYF. CDR3 nucleotide sequence: TGCGCCAGCAGCCGGGACAGGATCACAGATACGCAGTATTTT.